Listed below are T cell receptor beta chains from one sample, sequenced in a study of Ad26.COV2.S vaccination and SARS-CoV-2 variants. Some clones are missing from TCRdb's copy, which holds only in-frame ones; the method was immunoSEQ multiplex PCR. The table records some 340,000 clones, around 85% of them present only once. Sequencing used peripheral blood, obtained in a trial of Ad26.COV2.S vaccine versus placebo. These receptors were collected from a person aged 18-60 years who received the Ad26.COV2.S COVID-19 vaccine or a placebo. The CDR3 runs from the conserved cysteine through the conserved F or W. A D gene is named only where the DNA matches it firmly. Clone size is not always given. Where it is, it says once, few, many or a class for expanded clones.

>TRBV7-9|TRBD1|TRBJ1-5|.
TGTGCCAGCAGCTTAAAAGGGACAGCTTATAGCAATCAGCCCCAGCATTTT
CASSLKGTAYSNQPQHF
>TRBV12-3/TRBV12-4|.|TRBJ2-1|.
TGTGCCAGCAGTTTATCCAGAAACAATGAGCAGTTCTTC
CASSLSRNNEQFF
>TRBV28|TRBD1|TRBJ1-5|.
TGTGCCAGCACTACAGGGGGTAGCAATCAGCCCCAGCATTTT
CASTTGGSNQPQHF
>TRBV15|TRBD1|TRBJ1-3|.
TGTGCCACCACGAACAGGGGGATGGAAAACACCATATATTTT
CATTNRGMENTIYF
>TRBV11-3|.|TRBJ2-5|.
TGTGCCAGCAGCTTAGGCCCGACGTCGTGGGAGACCCAGTACTTC
CASSLGPTSWETQYF
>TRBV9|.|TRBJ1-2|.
TGTGCCAGCAGCGGCGGCTTTAACTATGGCTACACCTTC
CASSGGFNYGYTF
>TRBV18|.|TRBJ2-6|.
TGTGCCAGCTCACCAATCGTATCGTGGGGACCCGGGGCCAACGTCCTGACTTTC
CASSPIVSWGPGANVLTF
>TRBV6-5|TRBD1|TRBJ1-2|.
TGTGCCAGCAGGGGGACAGGGGGGGACTATGGCTACACCTTC
CASRGTGGDYGYTF
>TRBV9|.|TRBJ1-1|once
TGTGCCAGCAGCGTAGTTGGACCAGGGGAAATTTCAGCTTTCTTT
CASSVVGPGEISAFF
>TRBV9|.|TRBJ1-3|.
TGTGCCAGCAGCGCAATCTCTGGAAACACCATATATTTT
CASSAISGNTIYF
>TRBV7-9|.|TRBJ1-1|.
TGTGCCAGCAGCTTAGCGGCTGGGCAGAACACTGAAGCTTTCTTT
CASSLAAGQNTEAFF
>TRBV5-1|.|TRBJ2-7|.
TGCGCCAGCAGCTTAACGGGGCAGGGTCACGAGCAGTACTTC
CASSLTGQGHEQYF
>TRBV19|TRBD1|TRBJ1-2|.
TGTGCCAGTAGTACCCGACAGGGGGTTAACTATGGCTACACCTTC
CASSTRQGVNYGYTF
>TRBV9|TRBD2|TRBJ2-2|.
TGTGCCAGCAGCGTCGGTAGCGGGGGAGGGAACACCGGGGAGCTGTTTTTT
CASSVGSGGGNTGELFF
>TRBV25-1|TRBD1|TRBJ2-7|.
TGTGCCAGCAGTGAGTTGACAGGGGAATCCTACGAGCAGTACTTC
CASSELTGESYEQYF
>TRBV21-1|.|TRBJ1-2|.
TGTGCCAGCAGCGCTGGACCAATCCGGGGCTACACCTTC
CASSAGPIRGYTF
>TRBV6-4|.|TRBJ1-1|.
TGTGCCAGCAGCGACTATATGAACACTGAAGCTTTCTTT
CASSDYMNTEAFF
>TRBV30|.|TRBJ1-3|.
TGTGCCTGGAGTGTACGGAGGGACCTTGGAAACACCATATATTTT
CAWSVRRDLGNTIYF
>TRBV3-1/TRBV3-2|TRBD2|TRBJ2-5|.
TGTGCCAGCAGCCAAGGCGGGGGAGAAGAGACCCAGTACTTC
CASSQGGGEETQYF
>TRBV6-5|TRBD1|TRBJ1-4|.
TGTGCCAGCAGGAAACAGGGGGCGGTGGAAAAACTGTTTTTT
CASRKQGAVEKLFF
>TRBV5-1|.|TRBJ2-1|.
TGCGCCAGCAGCCGGATTGAAGCGGGTCTATACAATGAGCAGTTCTTC
CASSRIEAGLYNEQFF
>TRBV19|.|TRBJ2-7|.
TGTGCCAGTAGTATAAACGGATACTACGAGCAGTACTTC
CASSINGYYEQYF
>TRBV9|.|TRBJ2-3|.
TGTGCCAGCAGCCTAAGACAGATCCCAGATACGCAGTATTTT
CASSLRQIPDTQYF
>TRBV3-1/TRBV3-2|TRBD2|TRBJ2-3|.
TGTGCCAGCAGCCAAGGACTAGCGGGGGGAGGTGATACGCAGTATTTT
CASSQGLAGGGDTQYF
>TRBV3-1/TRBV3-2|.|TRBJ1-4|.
TGTGCCAGCAGCCAAGGTTGGGGTAATGAAAAACTGTTTTTT
CASSQGWGNEKLFF
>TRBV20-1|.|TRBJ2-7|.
TGCAGTGCTTTAGGGCTCGGCGAGCAGTACTTC
CSALGLGEQYF
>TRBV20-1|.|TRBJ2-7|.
TGCAGTGCTAGAGATGTAACGGGGCAGTACTTC
CSARDVTGQYF
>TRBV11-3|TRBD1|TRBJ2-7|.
TGTGCCAGCAGCTTGAGACAGGGCACAAGGCAGCAGTACTTC
CASSLRQGTRQQYF
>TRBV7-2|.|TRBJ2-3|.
TGTGCCAGCGGGACTCACCCAGATACGCAGTATTTT
CASGTHPDTQYF
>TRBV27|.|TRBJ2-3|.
TGTGCCAGCAAACAGCAGGGTTTTAGCACAGATACGCAGTATTTT
CASKQQGFSTDTQYF
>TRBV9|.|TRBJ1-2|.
TGTGCCAGCAGCTCCAATATAGGGGTCACCTATGGCTACACCTTC
CASSSNIGVTYGYTF
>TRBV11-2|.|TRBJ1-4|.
TGTGCCAGCAGCTTAGGGGCTTCGGGGGCTAATGAAAAACTGTTTTTT
CASSLGASGANEKLFF
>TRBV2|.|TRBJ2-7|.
TGTGCCAGCAGTGAACTTACCAACACCGAGCAGTACTTC
CASSELTNTEQYF
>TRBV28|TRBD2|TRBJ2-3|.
TGTGCCAGCAGTCCAGGACTAGCGGGGGGCCGCTGGATAACTAGCACAGATACGCAGTATTTT
CASSPGLAGGRWITSTDTQYF
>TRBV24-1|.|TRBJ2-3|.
TGTGCCACCAGTGAGTCTACCAGGGTCAATCCTAGCACAGATACGCAGTATTTT
CATSESTRVNPSTDTQYF
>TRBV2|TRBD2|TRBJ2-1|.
TGTGCCAGCAGCGGGGTAAATCGCGGGGGGTATGAGCAGTTCTTC
CASSGVNRGGYEQFF
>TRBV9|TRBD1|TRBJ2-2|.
TGTGCCAGCAGCGTTCTGGACAGGGTTGCCTCCGGGGAGCTGTTTTTT
CASSVLDRVASGELFF
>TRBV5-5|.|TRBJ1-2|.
TGTGCCAGCAGCTTGGGCGTGGTGAGAGACTATGGCTACACCTTC
CASSLGVVRDYGYTF
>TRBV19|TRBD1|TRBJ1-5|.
TGTGCCAGTAGTATATCAACAGGGGGATTCGGCAATCAGCCCCAGCATTTT
CASSISTGGFGNQPQHF
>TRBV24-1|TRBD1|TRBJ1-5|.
TGTGCCACCAGTGAGTCCGGACAGGGTAGCAGCCAGCCCCAGCATTTT
CATSESGQGSSQPQHF
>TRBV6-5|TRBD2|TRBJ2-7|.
TGTGCCAGCAACCGACTAGCGGGGGCCCCTTACGAGCAGTACTTC
CASNRLAGAPYEQYF
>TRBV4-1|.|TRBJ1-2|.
TGCGCCAGCAGCCCTGACCCGGACACCGACTATGGCTACACCTTC
CASSPDPDTDYGYTF
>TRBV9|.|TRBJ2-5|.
TGTGCCAGCAGCGTGAGACAGAACCAAGAGACCCAGTACTTC
CASSVRQNQETQYF
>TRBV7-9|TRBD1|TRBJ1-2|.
TGTGCCAGCAGCCCAAGTCTGGGACAGACTAACTATGGCTACACCTTC
CASSPSLGQTNYGYTF
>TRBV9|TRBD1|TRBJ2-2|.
TGTGCCAGCAGCGCGGGGACAGGGTGGAACACCGGGGAGCTGTTTTTT
CASSAGTGWNTGELFF
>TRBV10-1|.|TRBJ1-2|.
TGCGCCAGCAGTGAACAGGACTACGGCTACACCTTC
CASSEQDYGYTF
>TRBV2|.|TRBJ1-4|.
TGTGCCAGCAGTAAAGGTCCGACTAATGAAAAACTGTTTTTT
CASSKGPTNEKLFF
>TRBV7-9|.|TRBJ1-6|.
TGTGCCAGCAGCTTAAGGGGCCAGGCCGATTCACCCCTCCACTTT
CASSLRGQADSPLHF
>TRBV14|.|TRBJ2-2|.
TGTGCCAGCAGCCAAGGAGGGCAGGGGCGTCGCACCGGGGAGCTGTTTTTT
CASSQGGQGRRTGELFF
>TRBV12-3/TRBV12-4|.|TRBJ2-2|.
TGTGCCAGCATCGTGATGTCTACCGGGGAGCTGTTTTTT
CASIVMSTGELFF
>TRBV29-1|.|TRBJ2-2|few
TGCAGCGTTGGCGGACGCAGGGGGAACACCGGGGAGCTGTTTTTT
CSVGGRRGNTGELFF
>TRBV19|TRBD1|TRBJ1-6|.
TGTGCCAGCGGCAAACAGGGACAGAATTCACCCCTCCACTTT
CASGKQGQNSPLHF